Sequencing of this T cell receptor beta chain was carried out in a study of T-cell memory formation after mild COVID-19 (dated by TCRdb to the early 2020s). Context from the whole study: TCR sequence clusters from the two donors were largely donor specific. Longitudinal TCRalpha and TCRbeta repertoire sequencing tracked T-cell clones expanding and contracting after mild COVID-19 in a couple of donors. Two young, previously healthy adult volunteers, one female and one male, were included in the cohort.

V gives up 3 bases and J gives up 2 bases, and the segment between their germline ends measures 11 bases. For CDR1 and CDR2, the germline V gene (reference sequence) lists DFQATT and SNEGSKA. The CDR3, from cysteine to phenylalanine, totals 14 residues. The kept DNA is CDR3 alone, 42 bases in frame from the first base. The data were produced on an Illumina NovaSeq 6000. cDNA libraries for TCRalpha and TCRbeta were prepared by 5'RACE using constant-segment primers, with sample barcodes and unique molecular identifiers added. Trizol reagent was used to extract RNA from every sample. Amplification of the libraries took two PCR steps, and the second step added a second sample barcode plus Illumina TruSeq adapters. The libraries were sequenced on an Illumina NovaSeq using 2 x 150 bp paired-end reads. The original pipeline was this. With migec v1.2.7, reads were demultiplexed and then collapsed into UMI-guided consensus sequences. With mixcr v2.1.11, UMI consensuses were aligned to TRA and TRB V and J templates and assembled into clonotypes. A clonotype was counted as expanded or contracted only when both edgeR and NoisET called the clonotype significant, with the noise models trained on biological replicates. For edgeR calls, the thresholds were a false discovery rate-adjusted p below 0.01 and a log2 fold-change of 1. PCA with hierarchical clustering of max-normalized trajectories of the 1000 most abundant clonotypes was used as exploratory dynamics analysis. The CD4 or CD8 phenotype of responding clones was assigned using the separately sequenced CD4+ and CD8+ repertoires. In-frame beta chains were kept once TCRdb had trimmed the public reads at Q25 with fastp and called clones with MiXCR. For every CDR3 protein sequence, its rows merge into one entry that carries the most common genes and DNA. TCRdb's processing, not the authors' own work, is the source of the V and J calls. The sample table records fewer than 400,000 distinct CDR3 sequences; 10% to 15% of these occur just once. 20% to 25% of the sample rests with the top ten.

As to this clonotype: Its antigen specificity is not known. Per-base qualities were not stored, and no clone one base away is much larger.

PBMCs were isolated by Ficoll-Paque density gradient centrifugation. Broad study findings and their caveats: Some responding clones were detected in pre-infection memory, which suggested that pre-existing cross-reactive memory T cells had joined the SARS-CoV-2 response. Clones that contracted from day 15 to 85 showed balanced CD4/CD8 phenotypes, whereas a second wave of clones that expanded from day 15 to 37 leaned towards CD4+. The study covered only a couple of mild cases, and larger cohorts including severe cases with pre-infection samples were considered necessary. Whether the second-wave clones peaking on day 37 were SARS-CoV-2 specific was not confirmed. Contracting CD4+ clones appeared mostly in the CM and EM memory subsets, whereas CD8+ clones were enriched in EMRA.

This chain is built from TRBV20-1 and TRBJ2-1; no confident D gene assignment can be made. The receptor was isolated from a man younger than 35 who had mild COVID-19 (a few samples of this study predate the infection). The sample titles of this study are shuffled in the database, so cell type and time point are left out; the donor was told from shared clones. The sample comprised PBMCs or a T cell subset sorted from them (not recorded which). The CDR3: CSARIAHAYNEQFF. The sequenced DNA is TGCAGTGCTAGGATAGCCCACGCCTACAATGAGCAGTTCTTC.